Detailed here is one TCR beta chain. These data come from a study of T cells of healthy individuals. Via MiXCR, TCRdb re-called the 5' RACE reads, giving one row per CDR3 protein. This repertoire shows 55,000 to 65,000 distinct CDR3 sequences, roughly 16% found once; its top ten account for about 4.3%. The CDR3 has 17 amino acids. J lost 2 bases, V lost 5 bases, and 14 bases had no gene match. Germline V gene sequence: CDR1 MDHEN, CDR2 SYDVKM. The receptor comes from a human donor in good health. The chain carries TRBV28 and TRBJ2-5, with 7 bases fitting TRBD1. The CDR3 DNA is TGTGCCAGCAGTCGCACCTATTACAGGGGCGGGCAAGAGACCCAGTACTTC. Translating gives CASSRTYYRGGQETQYF.